Sequencing of this T cell receptor beta chain was carried out in a study of T cell responses to AZD1222 COVID-19 vaccine. Whole-study results and caveats: Most donors were white British, females outnumbered males, and clonal diversity was possibly underestimated. Repertoires were obtained only post-peak T cell response.

Pooling was applied to second doses at about 4 or about 12 weeks. Germline CDR1 and CDR2: SNHLY and FYNNEI. With 0 bases removed from V and 5 bases from J, the gap between germline ends came to 10 bases. The CDR3 has 15 amino acids. Clones were sequenced by immunoSEQ multiplex PCR, and TCRdb holds only the in-frame ones, with some missing. The profile covers just under 75,000 clones, with about three quarters appearing a single time and around 50% taken by the ten largest. This clone showed up just a few times. Antigen specificity is unknown. The specimen comprised peripheral blood, sampled 28 days after the second AZD1222 dose. V and J are TRBV2 and TRBJ1-4, with D hard to call. The TCR sequence derives from an adult who received the AZD1222 COVID-19 vaccine. In nucleotides, the CDR3 is TGTGCCAGCAGTGAAGCTCGGGCTGTAAATGAAAAACTGTTTTTT. It encodes CASSEARAVNEKLFF.